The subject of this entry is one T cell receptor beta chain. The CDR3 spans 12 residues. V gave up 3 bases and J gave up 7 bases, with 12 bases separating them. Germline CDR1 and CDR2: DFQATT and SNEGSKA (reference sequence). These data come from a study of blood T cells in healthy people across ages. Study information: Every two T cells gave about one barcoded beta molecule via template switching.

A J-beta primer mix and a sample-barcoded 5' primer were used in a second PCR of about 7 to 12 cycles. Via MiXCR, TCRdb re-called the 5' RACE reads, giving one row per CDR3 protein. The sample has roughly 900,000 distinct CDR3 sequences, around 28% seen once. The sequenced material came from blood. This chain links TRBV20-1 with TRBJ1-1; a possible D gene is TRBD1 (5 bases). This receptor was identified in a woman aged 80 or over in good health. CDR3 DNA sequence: TGCAGTGCTAGCCACTTGCAGGGTGAAGCTTTCTTT. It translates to CSASHLQGEAFF.